This T cell receptor (beta chain) was recorded in a study of blood T cell repertoires in COVID-19. Study at large: The United States, Italy and Spain were the sources of the acute and convalescent COVID-19 samples. Nucleic acid was either cDNA or gDNA, and it came from T cells, B-cell-depleted T cells, or PBMCs.

The CDR3 has 16 residues. Germline CDR1 is GTSNPN and CDR2 is SVGIG (reference sequence). Trimming stripped 1 base from V and 0 bases from J, with 13 bases between. Study processing details: Counts of nucleated cells, estimated from reference gene primer amplification, were obtained. Clones were read by immunoSEQ multiplex PCR, and TCRdb kept only the in-frame ones, dropping some. Clone size and V and J calls were adopted from that table, with D and trimming inferred from the DNA. The table has about 220,000 clones, 80% to 85% seen once. This clonotype originated in a woman between 25 and 40 years old who had recovered from COVID-19. The V gene is TRBV30, the J gene TRBJ2-1, with D perhaps matching TRBD2 (6 bases). The specimen was peripheral blood. DNA for the CDR3: TGTGCCTGGAGTGGGTTAGCGGCCAGCTCCTACAATGAGCAGTTCTTC. Translating gives CAWSGLAASSYNEQFF.